One sample yielded the 27 T cell receptor beta chains listed below, sequenced in a study of T cells in Graves' hyperthyroidism and ophthalmopathy. Using RNA transcripts as the source, TCR beta CDR3 regions were amplified. Primed by the HTBI set, a first-round RT-PCR was run on the TCR CDR3. TCRdb called the multiplex PCR reads again in MiXCR, with one record for every CDR3 protein. Of hundreds of thousands of distinct CDR3 sequences detected, more than 11% appear once; the ten largest clones hold just under 25%. The sample consisted of blood. The receptors were gathered from a woman aged 25 to 39 with Graves' hyperthyroidism.

This clonotype is a singleton in its sample. Being one base from a much bigger clone, this may be a read error. Since no conserved phenylalanine or tryptophan closes the CDR3, a read error is the likely cause. This chain links TRBV27 with TRBJ2-5; D is unclear. The CDR3 consists of 12 residues. Per germline, CDR1 MNHEY and CDR2 SMNVEV (reference sequence). V was pared by 5 bases and J by 4 bases, with 8 bases between. CDR3 sequence: CASSITGETQYL. The CDR3 nucleotides read TGTGCCAGCAGTATCACGGGAGAGACCCAGTACCTC.

This clonotype turned up a few times. This may be a read error: a much more frequent sequence differs by one nucleotide. The chain uses TRBV11-2 and TRBJ1-1, with 7 positions matching TRBD1. Unmatched junction bases numbered 14, after V lost 4 bases and J lost 6 bases. CDR3 length: 16 residues. The germline gives CDR1 SGHAT, CDR2 FQNNGV. The CDR3 coding sequence is TGTGCCAGCAGCTCAAACCCCTTCCGGGACAGTCCTGAAGCTTTCTTT. Its protein product is CASSSNPFRDSPEAFF. The full variable domain, with the rest looked up from reference TRBV11-2 and TRBJ1-1, is EAGVAQSPRYKIIEKRQSVAFWCNPISGHATLYWYQQILGQGPKLLIQFQNNGVVDDSQLPKDRFSAERLKGVDSTLKIQPAKLEDSAVYLCASSSNPFRDSPEAFFGQGTRLTVV.

The V call is TRBV6-6, the J call TRBJ1-1, with D unresolved. Trimming pared 2 bases from V and 3 bases from J, leaving 7 bases between. CDR3 length: 13 residues. Germline V gives CDR1 MNHNY, CDR2 SVGAGI (reference sequence). In DNA form, the CDR3 reads TGTGCCAGCAGTTACGAGACGGACACTGAAGCTTTCTTT. Translated: CASSYETDTEAFF.

This clonotype was counted many times. The genes are TRBV2 and TRBJ1-1; D might be TRBD1 (5 bases). Per germline, CDR1 SNHLY and CDR2 FYNNEI. CDR3 length equals 15 residues. Deletions cut 4 bases from V and 1 base from J, with 13 bases between. CDR3 bases: TGTGCCAGCAGTGCTACAGGAGAGACGAACACTGAAGCTTTCTTT. This sequence encodes CASSATGETNTEAFF.

This clonotype was recorded many times. The chain couples TRBV6-1 to TRBJ2-2; 8 bases are a match to TRBD2. Trimming took 5 bases from V and 6 from J; bases not matched to a gene: 20. The CDR3 sequence is 19 residues long. Germline V gene lookup returns CDR1 MNHNS and CDR2 SASEGT. The CDR3: CASSSHSGIGSVRAGELFF. Here the CDR3 DNA reads TGTGCCAGCAGTTCTCATAGCGGGATCGGGTCGGTACGTGCCGGGGAGCTGTTTTTT.

In this sample, this clonotype turned up many times. This rearrangement joins TRBV27 to TRBJ2-3; D gene ambiguous. CDR1 is MNHEY, CDR2 SMNVEV, per germline (reference sequence). The CDR3 is 15 residues long. Trimming shortened V by 0 bases and J by 0 bases, and 7 bases separated the two germline ends. The CDR3 protein is CASSLSWQSTDTQYF. The CDR3 coding sequence is TGTGCCAGCAGTTTATCATGGCAAAGCACAGATACGCAGTATTTT.

This clonotype appeared a few times. The chain recombines TRBV20-1 with TRBJ1-1; 8 nucleotides match TRBD1. The CDR3 has 15 amino acids. Germline V gene data show CDR1 as DFQATT and CDR2 as SNEGSKA (reference sequence). V shed 0 bases and J 5 bases; nucleotides not matched to a gene: 8. CDR3 residues: CSARDLAGGGTEAFF. The CDR3 region has the DNA TGCAGTGCTAGAGATCTCGCAGGGGGCGGGACTGAAGCTTTCTTT.

This clonotype was seen ten or more times. The chain links TRBV6-1 to TRBJ2-5; D may match TRBD1 or TRBD2 (5 bases each). Trimming removed 4 bases from V and 4 bases from J, with 19 bases in between. Per the germline V gene, CDR1 is MNHNS and CDR2 is SASEGT. The CDR3 has 16 residues. The CDR3 reads CASSGDNEGPGETQYF. The DNA for the CDR3 is TGTGCCAGCAGTGGTGACAATGAGGGGCCGGGAGAGACCCAGTACTTC.

A note on this clonotype: A much larger clone lies a single base off, so this may be a read error. The J gene is TRBJ2-6, the V gene TRBV2; the D is unclear. The germline V gene encodes CDR1 SNHLY and CDR2 FYNNEI. The V end was cut by 4 bases, the J end by 19 bases, with 26 bases between. The CDR3 is 15 amino acids. The CDR3 coding sequence is TGTGCCAGCAGTGTATTCCGTTTTGGGAAACGACTGATAACTTTC. This translates into CASSVFRFGKRLITF.

This clonotype has only a few counts. This may come from a read error, since a much larger clone is one base off. V usage is TRBV28 and J usage is TRBJ2-1, with 7 nucleotides matching TRBD2. There are 15 residues in the CDR3. CDR1 is MDHEN, CDR2 SYDVKM, per germline. V lost 3 bases to trimming and J lost 2 bases; unmatched junction nucleotides: 4. The CDR3 DNA sequence: TGTGCCAGCAGTTTCGGGGGGAGCCCCTACAATGAGCAGTTCTTC. Encoded protein: CASSFGGSPYNEQFF.

Concerning this clonotype itself: This likely comes from a read error, as the CDR3 has no conserved phenylalanine or tryptophan at its end. The CDR3 DNA reads as TGCAGCGCTGTCTGGGGTGGCCCTGAAGCTTTCTTG. This gives the protein CSAVWGGPEAFL. The chain has TRBV29-1 and TRBJ1-1; no reliable D call. This CDR3 region has 12 residues. CDR1 is SQVTM and CDR2 is ANQGSEA in the germline V gene. The V and J ends lost 7 bases and 6 bases respectively, with 15 bases between them.

This clonotype showed up just a few times. V and J are TRBV6-5 and TRBJ2-7; no definite D call. The CDR3 spans 12 residues. In germline, CDR1 is MNHEY, CDR2 SVGAGI. V was pared by 0 bases and J by 6 bases, with 6 bases between. CDR3 amino acids: CASSYSPPEQYF. The CDR3 coding sequence is TGTGCCAGCAGTTACTCACCCCCCGAGCAGTACTTC.

The sample holds many counts of this clonotype. The chain carries TRBV6-2 or TRBV6-3 and TRBJ2-1, with 11 bases lining up with TRBD2. The CDR3 sequence is 14 residues long. V gave up 6 bases and J gave up 10 bases; unmatched junction bases: 8. Germline CDR1 MNHEY, CDR2 SVGEGT. The CDR3, as DNA: TGTGCCAGCAGAACTAGCGGGAGTTCTAACGAGCAGTTCTTC. Amino acid sequence: CASRTSGSSNEQFF.

This clonotype showed up many times. The chain employs TRBV11-1 and TRBJ1-1; 9 bases align to TRBD1. The CDR3 runs to 14 residues. V dropped 4 bases and J dropped 4; count of bases not matched to a gene: 4. Germline lookup yields CDR1 SGHAT and CDR2 FQDESV (reference sequence). CDR3 sequence: CASSSGQGSTEAFF. CDR3 bases: TGTGCCAGCAGCTCAGGACAGGGGAGCACTGAAGCTTTCTTT.

As to this clonotype: A much more abundant neighbour one base away suggests this may be a read error. The chain has TRBV7-2 and TRBJ2-3; D remains unclear. Germline lookup yields CDR1 SGHTA and CDR2 FQGNSA. The V end lost 2 bases, the J end lost 10 bases, and 7 bases lay between the germline ends. This CDR3 is built from 11 residues. CDR3: CASSLSSPQYF. Written as DNA, the CDR3 is TGTGCCAGCAGCTTATCAAGTCCGCAGTATTTT.

CDR3 DNA sequence: TGCGCCAGCAGCCAAGATCCGACTAGCGGGAGGGCAGACAATGAGCAGTTCTTC. This gives the protein CASSQDPTSGRADNEQFF. The chain combines TRBV4-3 with TRBJ2-1; the match to TRBD2 covers 14 bases. V was clipped by 0 bases and J by 5 bases; unmatched bases: 6. The CDR3 extends over 18 amino acids. Germline CDR1 and CDR2: LGHNA and YSLEER.

CDR3 coding DNA: TGTGCCAGCAGCCAGACAGGGAATGAGCAGTTCTTC. Protein sequence: CASSQTGNEQFF. The chain uses TRBV12-3 or TRBV12-4 and TRBJ2-1; 7 nucleotides align to TRBD1. V trimming: 6 bases; J trimming: 7 bases; junction bases outside the gene matches: 3. This CDR3 is built from 12 residues.

This clonotype was detected many times. J is TRBJ2-7 and V is TRBV20-1, with D possibly being TRBD1 (6 bases). Trimming removed 1 base at V and 0 bases at J, with 16 bases between. From germline, CDR1 is DFQATT and CDR2 SNEGSKA (reference sequence). The CDR3 spans 16 residues. CDR3 residues: CSARVIGGPSSYEQYF. The CDR3 DNA follows: TGCAGTGCTAGAGTCATAGGGGGACCCAGCTCCTACGAGCAGTACTTC.

The sample holds many counts of this clonotype. This chain uses TRBV28 with TRBJ1-1; D is unclear. V was pared by 2 bases and J by 7 bases, with 11 bases between. The CDR3 is 13 residues long. Germline V CDR1 and CDR2: MDHEN, SYDVKM. Here the CDR3 reads CASSLGNNFEAFF. Written as DNA, the CDR3 is TGTGCCAGCAGTTTAGGGAATAACTTTGAAGCTTTCTTT.

This clonotype was detected ten times or more. This rearrangement joins TRBV28 to TRBJ2-3; D is undetermined. Germline-derived CDR1 and CDR2 are MDHEN and SYDVKM. V was pared by 6 bases and J by 2 bases, with 15 bases between. The CDR3 length is 15 residues. The CDR3 here is CASSLGQDDTDTQYF. CDR3 sequence (DNA): TGTGCCAGCAGCCTTGGGCAGGATGACACAGATACGCAGTATTTT.

This clonotype was detected many times. The CDR3 DNA reads as TGTGCCAGCAGTCCTCCGACAGGGGGAGGCAAAAACATTCAGTACTTC. Translated, it gives CASSPPTGGGKNIQYF. The chain employs TRBV28 and TRBJ2-4; 9 bases match TRBD1. This CDR3 region has 16 residues. Germline lookup yields CDR1 MDHEN and CDR2 SYDVKM. V shed 5 bases and J 3 bases; nucleotides not matched to a gene: 8.

The chain couples TRBV6-1 to TRBJ2-2; D is unclear. The CDR3 covers 11 residues. Germline loops: CDR1 MNHNS, CDR2 SASEGT. The germline V and J ends were trimmed by 8 bases and 7 bases, with 8 bases remaining between them. The DNA for the CDR3 is TGTGCCAGCCGGTGGGGCGGGGAGCTGTTTTTT. Translated, it gives CASRWGGELFF.

The rearrangement uses TRBV24-1 and TRBJ2-5, with TRBD2 matching over 7 bases. Germline values: CDR1 KGHDR, CDR2 SFDVKD. V was clipped by 4 bases and J by 5 bases; unmatched bases: 3. The CDR3 loop spans 13 amino acids. The CDR3 nucleotides read TGTGCCACCAGTGAGCCCGGGAGGGAGACCCAGTACTTC. Translation gives CATSEPGRETQYF.

The sample holds many counts of this clonotype. V is TRBV20-1 and J is TRBJ1-1; tentative D call: TRBD1 (5 bases). V lost 6 bases, J lost 2 bases, and 22 bases lay in between. Germline values: CDR1 DFQATT, CDR2 SNEGSKA (reference sequence). This CDR3 region has 16 residues. The CDR3 region is CSAFTSRGGTNTEAFF. CDR3 bases: TGCAGTGCCTTCACCTCCCGCGGGGGGACCAACACTGAAGCTTTCTTT.

This clonotype was found a few times. V and J are TRBV9 and TRBJ2-3, with no clear D. The CDR3 has 13 residues. Trimming shortened V by 3 bases and J by 6 bases, and 11 bases separated the two germline ends. Germline lookup yields CDR1 SGDLS and CDR2 YYNGEE. CDR3 protein: CASSAGSPDTQYF. CDR3 nucleotide sequence: TGTGCCAGCAGCGCCGGGTCCCCGGATACGCAGTATTTT. Supplemented by reference TRBV9 and TRBJ2-3, the full variable domain reads DSGVTQTPKHLITATGQRVTLRCSPRSGDLSVYWYQQSLDQGLQFLIQYYNGEERAKGNILERFSAQQFPDLHSELNLSSLELGDSALYFCASSAGSPDTQYFGPGTRLTVL.

This clonotype occurred a few times. This chain connects TRBV27 to TRBJ2-5, with D unclear. V dropped 3 bases and J dropped 0 bases, with 5 bases sitting between them. Germline-derived CDR1 and CDR2 are MNHEY and SMNVEV (reference sequence). The CDR3 has 13 amino acids. The CDR3 coding sequence is TGTGCCAGCAGTTTGATGTACCAAGAGACCCAGTACTTC. Amino acids: CASSLMYQETQYF.

The chain employs TRBV9 and TRBJ1-6; the D gene is possibly TRBD1 (6 bases). V lost 0 bases, J lost 12 bases, and 13 bases lay in between. The length of the CDR3 is 14 residues. The germline gives CDR1 SGDLS, CDR2 YYNGEE. The CDR3 DNA reads as TGTGCCAGCAGCGTAGAGGGGGGGCTGGTACCCCTCCACTTT. Translation: CASSVEGGLVPLHF.